This record covers a single TCR beta chain. Its antigen is unknown. The CDR3 length is 13 residues. Germline V gives CDR1 SGHRS, CDR2 YFSETQ. Trimming shortened V by 0 bases and J by 9 bases, and 10 bases separated the two germline ends. Everyone who donated was a healthy Caucasian. This sample is drawn from a study of identical twins. Study observations and caveats: Memory repertoires lacked the insertion deficit that abundant cord blood beta clonotypes showed. The study based its conclusions on cross-sectional statistical analysis and did not follow the same donors. Researchers reported weaker excess twin sharing in beta out-of-frame sequences.

TCRdb reprocessed the 5' RACE reads via MiXCR and lists one record per CDR3 protein. The table includes about 340,000 distinct CDR3 sequences, 12% detected once. This sample was shared with a second study, whose subject was yellow fever vaccine responses in identical twins.

The chain has TRBV5-1 and TRBJ2-1, with D perhaps assigned TRBD1 or TRBD2 (5 bases each). The sample comprised CD8+ T cells sorted from blood. This TCR was sampled from a young woman in good health. CDR3 amino acids: CASSLDQGPEQFF. The CDR3 DNA reads as TGCGCCAGCAGCTTGGATCAGGGACCTGAGCAGTTCTTC.